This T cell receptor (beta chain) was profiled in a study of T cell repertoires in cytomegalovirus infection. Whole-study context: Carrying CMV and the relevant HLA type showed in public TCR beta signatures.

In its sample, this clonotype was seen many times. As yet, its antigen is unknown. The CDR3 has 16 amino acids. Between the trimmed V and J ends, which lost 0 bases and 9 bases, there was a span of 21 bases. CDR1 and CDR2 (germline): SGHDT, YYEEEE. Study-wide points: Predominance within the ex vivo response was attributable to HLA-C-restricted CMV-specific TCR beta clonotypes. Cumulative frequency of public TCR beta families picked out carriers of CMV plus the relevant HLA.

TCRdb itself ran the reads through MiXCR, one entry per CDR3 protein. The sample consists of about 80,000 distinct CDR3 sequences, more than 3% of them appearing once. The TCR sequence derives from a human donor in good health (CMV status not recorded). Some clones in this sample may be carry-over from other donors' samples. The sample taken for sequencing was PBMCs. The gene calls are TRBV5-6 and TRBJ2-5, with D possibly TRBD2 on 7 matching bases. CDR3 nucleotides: TGTGCCAGCAGCTTGGGAGGGGGAGGGGCCCAACGCGCCCAGTACTTC. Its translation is CASSLGGGGAQRAQYF.